The source of this TCR beta chain is a study of CD8 T cells in ankylosing spondylitis. TCRdb reanalysed the 5' RACE reads using MiXCR and keeps one entry per CDR3 protein. Of just over 300,000 distinct CDR3 sequences listed, 20% to 25% were seen once; the top ten hold around 3.2%. V was shortened by 9 bases and J by 0 bases, with 22 bases between the two germline ends. Germline values: CDR1 SGHRS, CDR2 YFSETQ. The CDR3 spans 18 residues. Sequencing was carried out using blood, either unsorted or a sorted T cell fraction (not recorded which). The clonotype was recovered from a female donor with ankylosing spondylitis or in good health (not recorded which). The chain combines TRBV5-1 with TRBJ2-6; the D is unclear. CDR3 sequence: CANLRVFVRGSGANVLTF. The CDR3 DNA reads TGCGCCAACCTAAGGGTCTTCGTGCGCGGCTCTGGGGCCAACGTCCTGACTTTC. The full variable domain, completed using reference TRBV5-1 and TRBJ2-6, is KAGVTQTPRYLIKTRGQQVTLSCSPISGHRSVSWYQQTPGQGLQFLFEYFSETQRNKGNFPGRFSGRQFSNSRSEMNVSTLELGDSALYLCANLRVFVRGSGANVLTFGAGSRLTVL.